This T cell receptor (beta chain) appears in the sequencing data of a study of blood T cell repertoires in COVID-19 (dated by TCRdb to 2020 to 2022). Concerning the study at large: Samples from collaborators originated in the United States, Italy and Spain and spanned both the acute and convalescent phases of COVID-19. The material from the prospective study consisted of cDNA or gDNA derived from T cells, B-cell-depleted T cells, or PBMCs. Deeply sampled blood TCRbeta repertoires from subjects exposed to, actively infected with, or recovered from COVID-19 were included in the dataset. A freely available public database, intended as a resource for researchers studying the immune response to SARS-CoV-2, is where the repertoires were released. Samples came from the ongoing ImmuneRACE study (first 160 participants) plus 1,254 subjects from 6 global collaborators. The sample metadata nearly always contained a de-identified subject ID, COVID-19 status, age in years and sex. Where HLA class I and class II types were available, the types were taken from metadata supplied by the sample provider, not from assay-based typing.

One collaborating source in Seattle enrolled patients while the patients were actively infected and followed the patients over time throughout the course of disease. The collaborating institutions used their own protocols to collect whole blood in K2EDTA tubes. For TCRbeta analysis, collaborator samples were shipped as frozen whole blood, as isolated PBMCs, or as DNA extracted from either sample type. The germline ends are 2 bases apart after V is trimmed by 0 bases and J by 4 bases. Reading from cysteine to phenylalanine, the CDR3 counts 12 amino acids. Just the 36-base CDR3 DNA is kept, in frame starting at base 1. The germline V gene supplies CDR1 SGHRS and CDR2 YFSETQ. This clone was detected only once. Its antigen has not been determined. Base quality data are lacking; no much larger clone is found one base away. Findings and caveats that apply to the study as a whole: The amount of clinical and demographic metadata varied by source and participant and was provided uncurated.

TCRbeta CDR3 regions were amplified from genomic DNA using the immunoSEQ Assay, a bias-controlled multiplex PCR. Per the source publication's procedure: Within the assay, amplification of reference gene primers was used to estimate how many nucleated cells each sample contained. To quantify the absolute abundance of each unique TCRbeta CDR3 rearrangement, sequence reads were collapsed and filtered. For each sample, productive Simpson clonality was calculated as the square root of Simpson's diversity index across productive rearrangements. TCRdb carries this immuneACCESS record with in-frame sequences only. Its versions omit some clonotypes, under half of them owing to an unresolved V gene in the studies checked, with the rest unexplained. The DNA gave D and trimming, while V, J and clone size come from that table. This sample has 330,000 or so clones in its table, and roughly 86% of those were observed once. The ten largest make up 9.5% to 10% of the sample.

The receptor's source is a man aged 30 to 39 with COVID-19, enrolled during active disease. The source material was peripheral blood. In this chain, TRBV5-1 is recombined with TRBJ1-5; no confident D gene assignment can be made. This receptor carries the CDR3 CASSLANQPQHF. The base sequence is TGCGCCAGCAGCTTGGCAAATCAGCCCCAGCATTTT.